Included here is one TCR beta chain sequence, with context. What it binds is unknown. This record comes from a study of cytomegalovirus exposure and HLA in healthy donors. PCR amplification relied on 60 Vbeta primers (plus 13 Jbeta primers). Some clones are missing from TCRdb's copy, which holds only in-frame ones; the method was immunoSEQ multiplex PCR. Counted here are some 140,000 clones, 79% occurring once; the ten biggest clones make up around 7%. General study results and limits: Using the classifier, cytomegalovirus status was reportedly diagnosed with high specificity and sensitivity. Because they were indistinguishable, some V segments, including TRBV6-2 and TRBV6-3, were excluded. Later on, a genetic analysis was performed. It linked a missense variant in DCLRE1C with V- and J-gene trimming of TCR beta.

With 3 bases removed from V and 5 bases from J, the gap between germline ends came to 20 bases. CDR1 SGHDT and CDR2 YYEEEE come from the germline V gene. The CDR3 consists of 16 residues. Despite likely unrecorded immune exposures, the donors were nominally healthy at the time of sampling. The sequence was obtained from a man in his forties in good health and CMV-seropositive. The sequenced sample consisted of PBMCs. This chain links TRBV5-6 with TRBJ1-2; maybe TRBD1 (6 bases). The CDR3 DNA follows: TGTGCCAGCAGCTCAAACAGGGTGCTAGGGATATATGGCTACACCTTC. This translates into CASSSNRVLGIYGYTF. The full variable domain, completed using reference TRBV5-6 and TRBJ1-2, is DAGVTQSPTHLIKTRGQQVTLRCSPKSGHDTVSWYQQALGQGPQFIFQYYEEEERQRGNFPDRFSGHQFPNYSSELNVNALLLGDSALYLCASSSNRVLGIYGYTFGSGTRLTVV.